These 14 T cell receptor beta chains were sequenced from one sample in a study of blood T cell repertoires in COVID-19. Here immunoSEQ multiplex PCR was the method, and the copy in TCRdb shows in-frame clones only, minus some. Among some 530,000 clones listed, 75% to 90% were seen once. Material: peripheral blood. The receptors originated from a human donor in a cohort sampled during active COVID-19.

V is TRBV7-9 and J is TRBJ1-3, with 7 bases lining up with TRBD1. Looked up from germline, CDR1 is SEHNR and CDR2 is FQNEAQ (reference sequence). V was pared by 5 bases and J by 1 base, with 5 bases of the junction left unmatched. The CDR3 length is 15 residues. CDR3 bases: TGTGCCAGCAGCGTCACAGGGGCATCTGGAAACACCATATATTTT. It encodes CASSVTGASGNTIYF.

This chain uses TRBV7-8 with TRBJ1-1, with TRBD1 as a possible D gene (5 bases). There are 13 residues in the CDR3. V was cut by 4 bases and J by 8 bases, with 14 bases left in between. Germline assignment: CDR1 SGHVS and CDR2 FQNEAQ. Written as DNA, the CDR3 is TGTGCCAGCAGCTCCCGCAGGGTATCCGAAGCTTTCTTT. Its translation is CASSSRRVSEAFF.

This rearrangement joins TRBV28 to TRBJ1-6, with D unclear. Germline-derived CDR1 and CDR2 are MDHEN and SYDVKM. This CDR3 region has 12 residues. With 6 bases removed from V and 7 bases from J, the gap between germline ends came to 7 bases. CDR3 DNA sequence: TGTGCCAGCAGCGGTCCAAATTCACCCCTCCACTTT. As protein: CASSGPNSPLHF. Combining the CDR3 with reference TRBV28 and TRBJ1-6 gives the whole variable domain DVKVTQSSRYLVKRTGEKVFLECVQDMDHENMFWYRQDPGLGLRLIYFSYDVKMKEKGDIPEGYSVSREKKERFSLILESASTNQTSMYLCASSGPNSPLHFGNGTRLTVT.

CDR3 in DNA: TGCAGCGTTCTTATCACACAGGGGACGGGCTATGGCTACACCTTC. Encoded protein: CSVLITQGTGYGYTF. The rearrangement joins TRBV29-1 to TRBJ1-2, with 7 bases aligning to TRBD1. CDR1 and CDR2 (germline): SQVTM, ANQGSEA. The CDR3 consists of 15 residues. The V and J ends lost 5 bases and 4 bases, in that order; junction bases with no gene match: 13. The full variable domain, with the rest looked up from reference TRBV29-1 and TRBJ1-2, is SAVISQKPSRDICQRGTSLTIQCQVDSQVTMMFWYRQQPGQSLTLIATANQGSEATYESGFVIDKFPISRPNLTFSTLTVSNMSPEDSSIYLCSVLITQGTGYGYTFGSGTRLTVV.

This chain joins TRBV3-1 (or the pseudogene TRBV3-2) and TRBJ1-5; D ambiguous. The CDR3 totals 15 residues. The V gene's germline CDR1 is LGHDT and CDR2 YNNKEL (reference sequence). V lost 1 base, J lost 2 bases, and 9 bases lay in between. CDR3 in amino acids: CASSQVLGGNQPQHF. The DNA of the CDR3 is TGTGCCAGCAGCCAAGTCCTCGGGGGCAATCAGCCCCAGCATTTT.

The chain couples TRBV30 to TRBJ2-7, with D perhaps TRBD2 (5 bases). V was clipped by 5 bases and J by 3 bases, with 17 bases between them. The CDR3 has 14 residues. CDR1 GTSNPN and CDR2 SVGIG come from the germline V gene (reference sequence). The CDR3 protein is CAWGGLSQIYEQYF. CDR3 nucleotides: TGTGCCTGGGGAGGACTTTCCCAGATCTACGAGCAGTACTTC.

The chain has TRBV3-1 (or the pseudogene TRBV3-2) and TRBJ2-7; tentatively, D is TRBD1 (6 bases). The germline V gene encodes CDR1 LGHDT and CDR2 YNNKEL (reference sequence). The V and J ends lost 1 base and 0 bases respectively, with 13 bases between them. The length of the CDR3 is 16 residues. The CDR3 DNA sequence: TGTGCCAGCAGCCAAGGGGGGCCAGGGGACTCCTACGAGCAGTACTTC. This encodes CASSQGGPGDSYEQYF.

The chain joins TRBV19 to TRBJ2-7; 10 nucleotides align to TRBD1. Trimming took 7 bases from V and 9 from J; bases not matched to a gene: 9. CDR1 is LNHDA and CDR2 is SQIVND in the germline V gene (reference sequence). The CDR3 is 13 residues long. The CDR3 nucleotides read TGTGCCAGTAAAGTTTTGGGACAGGGGAGGCAGTACTTC. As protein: CASKVLGQGRQYF.

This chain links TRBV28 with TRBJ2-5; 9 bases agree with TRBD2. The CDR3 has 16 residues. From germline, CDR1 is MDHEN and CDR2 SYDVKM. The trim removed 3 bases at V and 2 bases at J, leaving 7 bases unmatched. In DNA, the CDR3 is TGTGCCAGCAGTTTCTTGTCTAGCGGGATGCAAGAGACCCAGTACTTC. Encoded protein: CASSFLSSGMQETQYF.

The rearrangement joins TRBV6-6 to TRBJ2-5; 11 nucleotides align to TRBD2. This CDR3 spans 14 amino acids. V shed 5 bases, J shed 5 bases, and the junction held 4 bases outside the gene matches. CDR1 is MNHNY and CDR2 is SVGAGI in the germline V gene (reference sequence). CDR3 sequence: CASSPPSGRETQYF. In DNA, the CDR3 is TGTGCCAGCAGTCCCCCTAGCGGGAGGGAGACCCAGTACTTC.

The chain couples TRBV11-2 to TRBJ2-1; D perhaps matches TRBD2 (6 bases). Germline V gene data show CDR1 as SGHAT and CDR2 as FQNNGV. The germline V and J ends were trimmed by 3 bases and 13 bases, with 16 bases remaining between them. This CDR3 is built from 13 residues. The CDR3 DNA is TGTGCCAGCAGCTTGGAGGGGCAGGGTGAACAGTTCTTC. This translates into CASSLEGQGEQFF.

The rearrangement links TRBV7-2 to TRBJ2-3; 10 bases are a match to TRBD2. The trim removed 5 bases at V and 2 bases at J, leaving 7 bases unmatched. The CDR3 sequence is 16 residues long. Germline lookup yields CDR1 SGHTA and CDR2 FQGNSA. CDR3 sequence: CASSLRLAGVTDTQYF. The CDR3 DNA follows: TGTGCCAGCAGCCTCAGACTAGCGGGTGTCACAGATACGCAGTATTTT. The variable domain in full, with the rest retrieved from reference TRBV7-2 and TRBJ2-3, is GAGVSQSPSNKVTEKGKDVELRCDPISGHTALYWYRQSLGQGLEFLIYFQGNSAPDKSGLPSDRFSAERTGGSVSTLTIQRTQQEDSAVYLCASSLRLAGVTDTQYFGPGTRLTVL.

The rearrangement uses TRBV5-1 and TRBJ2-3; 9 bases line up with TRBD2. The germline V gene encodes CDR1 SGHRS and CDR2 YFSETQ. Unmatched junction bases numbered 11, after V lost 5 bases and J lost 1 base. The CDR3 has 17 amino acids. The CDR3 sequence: CASRGTLWTSGTDTQYF. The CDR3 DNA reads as TGCGCCAGCAGGGGAACTTTATGGACTAGCGGCACAGATACGCAGTATTTT. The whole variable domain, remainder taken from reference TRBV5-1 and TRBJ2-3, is KAGVTQTPRYLIKTRGQQVTLSCSPISGHRSVSWYQQTPGQGLQFLFEYFSETQRNKGNFPGRFSGRQFSNSRSEMNVSTLELGDSALYLCASRGTLWTSGTDTQYFGPGTRLTVL.

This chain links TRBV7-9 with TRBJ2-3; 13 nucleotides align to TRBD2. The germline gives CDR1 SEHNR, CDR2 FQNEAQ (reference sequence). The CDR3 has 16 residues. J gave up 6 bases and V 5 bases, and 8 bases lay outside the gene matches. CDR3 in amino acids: CASSIRTSGRADTQYF. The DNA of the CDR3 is TGTGCCAGCAGCATCCGGACTAGCGGGAGAGCGGATACGCAGTATTTT. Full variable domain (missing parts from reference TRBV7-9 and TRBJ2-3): DTGVSQNPRHKITKRGQNVTFRCDPISEHNRLYWYRQTLGQGPEFLTYFQNEAQLEKSRLLSDRFSAERPKGSFSTLEIQRTEQGDSAMYLCASSIRTSGRADTQYFGPGTRLTVL.